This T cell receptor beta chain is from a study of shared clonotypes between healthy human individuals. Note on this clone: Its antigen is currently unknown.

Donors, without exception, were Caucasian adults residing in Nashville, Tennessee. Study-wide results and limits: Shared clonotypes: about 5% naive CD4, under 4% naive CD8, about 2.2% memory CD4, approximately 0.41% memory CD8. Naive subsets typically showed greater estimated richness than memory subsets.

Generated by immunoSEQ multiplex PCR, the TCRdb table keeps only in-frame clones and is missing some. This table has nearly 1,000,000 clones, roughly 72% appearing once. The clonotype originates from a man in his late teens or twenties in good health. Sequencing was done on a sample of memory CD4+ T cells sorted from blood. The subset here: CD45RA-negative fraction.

The CDR3 coding sequence is TGCGCCAGCAGCCCGATGGGGCAGCGGGGTCACAATGAGCAGTTCTTC. Translating gives CASSPMGQRGHNEQFF. V gene TRBV5-1 combines with J gene TRBJ2-1; 7 bases map to TRBD2. The CDR3 has 16 amino acids. Germline V lookup: CDR1 SGHRS, CDR2 YFSETQ. After removal of 4 bases from V and 5 bases from J, the junction contained 12 bases not matched to a gene.